The clone carrying this T cell receptor (beta chain) was seen only once. The sample is drawn from a study of shared clonotypes between healthy human individuals. Libraries were prepared by immunoSEQ multiplex PCR; TCRdb keeps only in-frame clonotypes and omits some of them. The sample contains 1.5 million to 2.5 million clones, about 95% of which appear only once. V lost 0 bases and J 5 bases, leaving 8 bases between the germline ends. Germline V gene lookup returns CDR1 MNHEY and CDR2 SVGAGI. CDR3 length: 13 amino acids. CD45RO-negative, CCR7-positively selected cells formed the naive CD8 fraction, excluding terminally differentiated effector memory CD45RA+ cells.

The sequenced material came from naive CD8+ T cells sorted from blood. The chain combines TRBV6-5 with TRBJ2-7; the D is unclear. The source is a young man in good health. CDR3 DNA: TGTGCCAGCAGTTACTCGGGGATCAACGAGCAGTACTTC. Amino acid sequence: CASSYSGINEQYF.